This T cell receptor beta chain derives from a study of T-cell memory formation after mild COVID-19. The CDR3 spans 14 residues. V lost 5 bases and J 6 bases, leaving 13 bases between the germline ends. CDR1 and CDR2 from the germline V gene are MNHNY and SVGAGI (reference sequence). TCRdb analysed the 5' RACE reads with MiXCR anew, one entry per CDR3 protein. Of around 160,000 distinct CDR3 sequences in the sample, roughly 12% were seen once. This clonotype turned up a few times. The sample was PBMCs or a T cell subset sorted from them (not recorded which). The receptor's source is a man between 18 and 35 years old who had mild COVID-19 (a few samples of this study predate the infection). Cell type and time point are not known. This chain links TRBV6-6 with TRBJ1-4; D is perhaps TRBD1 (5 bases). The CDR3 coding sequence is TGTGCCAGCAGTCACCGGGACGTCTATGAAAAACTGTTTTTT. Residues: CASSHRDVYEKLFF.